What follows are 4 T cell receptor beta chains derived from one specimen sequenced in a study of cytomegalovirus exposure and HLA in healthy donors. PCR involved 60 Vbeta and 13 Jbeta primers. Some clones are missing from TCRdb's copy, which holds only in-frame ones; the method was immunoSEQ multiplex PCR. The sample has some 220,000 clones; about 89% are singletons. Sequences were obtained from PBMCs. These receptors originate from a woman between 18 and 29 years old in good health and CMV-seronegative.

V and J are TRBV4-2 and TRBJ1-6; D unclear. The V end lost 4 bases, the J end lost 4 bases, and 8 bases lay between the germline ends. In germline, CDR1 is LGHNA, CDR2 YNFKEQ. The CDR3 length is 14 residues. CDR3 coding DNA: TGTGCCAGCAGCCGCGAAGTGTATAATTCACCCCTCCACTTT. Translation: CASSREVYNSPLHF.

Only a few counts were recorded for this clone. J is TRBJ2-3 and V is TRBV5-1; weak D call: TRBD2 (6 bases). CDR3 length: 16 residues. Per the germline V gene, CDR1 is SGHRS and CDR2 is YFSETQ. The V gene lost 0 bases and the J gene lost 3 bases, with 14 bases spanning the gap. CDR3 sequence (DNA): TGCGCCAGCAGCTTGGCCCTTAGCGGCTTTACAGATACGCAGTATTTT. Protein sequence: CASSLALSGFTDTQYF. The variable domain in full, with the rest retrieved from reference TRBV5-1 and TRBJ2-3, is KAGVTQTPRYLIKTRGQQVTLSCSPISGHRSVSWYQQTPGQGLQFLFEYFSETQRNKGNFPGRFSGRQFSNSRSEMNVSTLELGDSALYLCASSLALSGFTDTQYFGPGTRLTVL.

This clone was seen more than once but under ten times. The chain's CDR3 is CASTMGGEQFF. DNA of the CDR3: TGTGCCAGCACCATGGGGGGTGAGCAGTTCTTC. V is TRBV2 and J is TRBJ2-1, with D maybe TRBD2 (6 bases). V shed 7 bases and J shed 9 bases, with 10 bases lying between them. CDR1 and CDR2 from the germline V gene are SNHLY and FYNNEI. CDR3 size: 11 residues.

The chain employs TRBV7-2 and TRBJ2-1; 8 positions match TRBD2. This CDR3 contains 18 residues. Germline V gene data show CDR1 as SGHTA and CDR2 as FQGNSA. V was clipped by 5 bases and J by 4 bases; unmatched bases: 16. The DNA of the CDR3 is TGTGCCAGCAGCGGGCAGGCGACCGGGACTAGTAATTACAATGAGCAGTTCTTC. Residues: CASSGQATGTSNYNEQFF.